This T cell receptor beta chain is drawn from a study of blood T cell repertoires in COVID-19. Looked up from germline, CDR1 is GTSNPN and CDR2 is SVGIG (reference sequence). The CDR3 contains 13 residues. Trimming took 3 bases from V and 7 from J; bases not matched to a gene: 3. Original analysis: Nucleated cell counts were estimated from reference gene primer amplification. Profiling relied on immunoSEQ multiplex PCR, and the TCRdb table lists in-frame clones only, not all of them. V, J and clone size are those of that table, while D and trimming were read from the DNA. Of 250,000 to 350,000 clones listed, roughly 89% are singletons. Which cohort a participant joined came from the clinical history participants gave.

This clonotype was sampled from a young woman with acute COVID-19. The rearrangement links TRBV30 to TRBJ1-6; 7 bases map to TRBD1. Sequencing input: PBMCs or T cells enriched from blood (not recorded which). The CDR3 sequence: CAWSGQVNSPLHF. The CDR3 bases are TGTGCCTGGAGCGGACAGGTGAATTCACCCCTCCACTTT.